The clone carrying this T cell receptor beta chain was detected only a few times. The data were obtained in a study of blood T cell repertoires in COVID-19. Study-level background: Italy, Spain and the United States were the sources of the convalescent and acute COVID-19 samples. PBMCs, B-cell-depleted T cells, or T cells were the source of the cDNA or gDNA that made up the material.

Followed over time, Seattle patients had been enrolled while infection was active. In the authors' workflow: Estimation of nucleated cell counts relied on the amplification of reference gene primers. The table came from immunoSEQ multiplex PCR; TCRdb's copy has only in-frame clones and leaves some out. The V and J calls and clone size are taken from that table; D and trimming were inferred from the DNA. The repertoire holds 250,000 to 300,000 clones, roughly 90% seen once, with roughly 10% in the top ten. Sequences were obtained from peripheral blood. This receptor was identified in a woman in her twenties or thirties with COVID-19, enrolled during active disease.

CDR3 in amino acids: CASSEHTGRNTEAFF. The CDR3 coding sequence is TGTGCCAGCAGCGAGCATACAGGGCGGAACACTGAAGCTTTCTTT. The chain carries TRBV5-7 and TRBJ1-1; possible D gene TRBD1, 6 bases. TRBV5-7 is sorted into the ORF group, with uncertain function. Trimming cost V 4 bases and J 1 base, with 14 bases left between them. This CDR3 region has 15 residues.